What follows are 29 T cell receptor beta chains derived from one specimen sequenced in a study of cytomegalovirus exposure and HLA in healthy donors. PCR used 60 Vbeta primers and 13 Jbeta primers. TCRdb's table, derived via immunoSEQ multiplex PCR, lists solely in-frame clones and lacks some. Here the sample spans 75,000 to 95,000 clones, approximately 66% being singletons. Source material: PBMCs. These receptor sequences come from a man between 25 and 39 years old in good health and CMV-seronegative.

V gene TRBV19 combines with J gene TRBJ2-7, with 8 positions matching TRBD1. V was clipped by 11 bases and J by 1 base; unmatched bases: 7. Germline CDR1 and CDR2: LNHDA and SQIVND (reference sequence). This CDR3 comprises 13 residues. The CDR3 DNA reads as TGTGCCGGTAAGGACAGGGATTCCTACGAGCAGTACTTC. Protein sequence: CAGKDRDSYEQYF.

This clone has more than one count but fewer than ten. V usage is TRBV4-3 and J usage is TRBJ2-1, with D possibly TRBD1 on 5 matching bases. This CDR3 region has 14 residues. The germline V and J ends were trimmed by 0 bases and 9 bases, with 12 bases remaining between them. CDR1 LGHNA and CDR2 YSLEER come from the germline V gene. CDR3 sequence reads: CASSQDSGDSEQFF. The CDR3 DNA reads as TGCGCCAGCAGCCAAGATTCCGGCGACAGTGAGCAGTTCTTC.

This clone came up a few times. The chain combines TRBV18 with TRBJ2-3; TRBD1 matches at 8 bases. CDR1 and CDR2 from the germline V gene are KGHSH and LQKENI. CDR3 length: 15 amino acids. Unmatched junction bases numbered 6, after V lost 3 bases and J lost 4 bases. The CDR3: CASSPRQGIADTQYF. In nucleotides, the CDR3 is TGTGCCAGCTCACCGAGACAGGGGATTGCAGATACGCAGTATTTT.

The CDR3 DNA reads TGTGCCAGCAGCCCACAGGGGGCCATCCGAGAGACCCAGTACTTC. Its translation: CASSPQGAIRETQYF. The rearrangement uses TRBV11-1 and TRBJ2-5; 9 bases match TRBD1. V lost 5 bases, J lost 4 bases, and 8 bases stayed unmatched. CDR1 is SGHAT, CDR2 FQDESV, per germline (reference sequence). The CDR3 extends over 15 amino acids.

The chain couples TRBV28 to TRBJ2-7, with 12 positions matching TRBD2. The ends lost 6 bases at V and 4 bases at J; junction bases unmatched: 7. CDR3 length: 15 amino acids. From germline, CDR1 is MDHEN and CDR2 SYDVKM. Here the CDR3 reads CASRGLAGRGYEQYF. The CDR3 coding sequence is TGTGCCAGCAGGGGACTAGCGGGTCGCGGGTACGAGCAGTACTTC.

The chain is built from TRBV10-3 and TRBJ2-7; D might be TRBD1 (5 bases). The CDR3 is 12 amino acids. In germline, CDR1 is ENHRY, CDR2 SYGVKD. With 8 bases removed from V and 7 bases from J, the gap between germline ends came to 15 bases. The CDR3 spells CAISPLGQEQYF. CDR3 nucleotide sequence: TGTGCCATCTCGCCGCTGGGGCAGGAGCAGTACTTC.

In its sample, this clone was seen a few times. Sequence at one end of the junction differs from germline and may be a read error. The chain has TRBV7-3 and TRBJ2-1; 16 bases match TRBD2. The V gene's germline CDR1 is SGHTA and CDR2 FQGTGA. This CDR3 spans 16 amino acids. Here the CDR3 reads CSSSYHGTSGRAEQFF. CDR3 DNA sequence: TGTTCCAGCAGCTATCACGGGACTAGCGGGAGGGCTGAGCAGTTCTTC.

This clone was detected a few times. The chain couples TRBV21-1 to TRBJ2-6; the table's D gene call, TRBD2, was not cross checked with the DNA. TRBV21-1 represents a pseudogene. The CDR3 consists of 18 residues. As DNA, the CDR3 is TGTGCCAGCAGCATAAGGGAGGGGCGCGGTACCGGGGCCAACGTCCTGACTTTC. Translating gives CASSIREGRGTGANVLTF.

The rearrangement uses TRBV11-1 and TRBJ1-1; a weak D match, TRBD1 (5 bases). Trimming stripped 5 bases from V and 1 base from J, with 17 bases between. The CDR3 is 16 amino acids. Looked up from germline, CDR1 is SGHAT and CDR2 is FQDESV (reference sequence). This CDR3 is CASSPRQPNSNTEAFF. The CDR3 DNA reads TGTGCCAGCAGCCCGCGACAGCCTAACTCGAACACTGAAGCTTTCTTT. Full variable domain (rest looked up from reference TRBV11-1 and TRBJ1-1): EAEVAQSPRYKITEKSQAVAFWCDPISGHATLYWYRQILGQGPELLVQFQDESVVDDSQLPKDRFSAERLKGVDSTLKIQPAELGDSAMYLCASSPRQPNSNTEAFFGQGTRLTVV.

The CDR3 spells CASSSPKGELREQYF. The CDR3 DNA is TGTGCCAGCAGTTCCCCGAAGGGAGAACTGCGGGAGCAGTACTTC. The genes are TRBV5-4 and TRBJ2-5, with TRBD2 identical over 7 bases. The J segment lost 11 bases and the V segment lost 5 bases, leaving 18 bases of the junction unmatched. Per germline, CDR1 SGHNT and CDR2 YYREEE (reference sequence). The CDR3 runs 15 residues.

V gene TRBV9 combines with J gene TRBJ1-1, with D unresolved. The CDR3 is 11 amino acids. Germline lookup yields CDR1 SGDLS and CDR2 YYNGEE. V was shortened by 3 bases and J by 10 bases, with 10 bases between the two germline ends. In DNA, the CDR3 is TGTGCCAGCAGCGCCCAAAACACAGCTTTCTTT. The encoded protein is CASSAQNTAFF.

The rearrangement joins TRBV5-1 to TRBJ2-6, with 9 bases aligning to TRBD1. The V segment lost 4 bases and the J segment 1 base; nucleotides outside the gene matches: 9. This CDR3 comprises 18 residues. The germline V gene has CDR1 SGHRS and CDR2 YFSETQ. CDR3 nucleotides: TGCGCCAGCAGCAGAGAGACAGGGGGGGGTTCTGGGGCCAACGTCCTGACTTTC. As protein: CASSRETGGGSGANVLTF.

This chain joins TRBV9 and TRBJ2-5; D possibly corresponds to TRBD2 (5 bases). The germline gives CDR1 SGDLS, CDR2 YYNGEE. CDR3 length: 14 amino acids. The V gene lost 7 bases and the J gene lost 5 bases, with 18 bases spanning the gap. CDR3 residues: CASDKTGNGETQYF. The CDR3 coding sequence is TGTGCCAGCGATAAGACCGGGAATGGGGAGACCCAGTACTTC.

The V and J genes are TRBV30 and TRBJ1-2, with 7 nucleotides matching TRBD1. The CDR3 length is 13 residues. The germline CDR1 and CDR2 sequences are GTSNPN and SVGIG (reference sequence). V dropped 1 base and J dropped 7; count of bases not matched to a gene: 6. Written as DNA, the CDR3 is TGTGCCTGGAGTGAATACAGGGGCAGTGGCTACACCTTC. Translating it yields CAWSEYRGSGYTF.

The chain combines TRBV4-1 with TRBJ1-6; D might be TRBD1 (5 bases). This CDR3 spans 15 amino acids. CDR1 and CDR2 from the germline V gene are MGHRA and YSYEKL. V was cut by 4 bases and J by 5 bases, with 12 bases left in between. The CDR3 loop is CASSRAQGDNSPLHF. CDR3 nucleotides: TGCGCCAGCAGCCGAGCCCAGGGTGATAATTCACCCCTCCACTTT.

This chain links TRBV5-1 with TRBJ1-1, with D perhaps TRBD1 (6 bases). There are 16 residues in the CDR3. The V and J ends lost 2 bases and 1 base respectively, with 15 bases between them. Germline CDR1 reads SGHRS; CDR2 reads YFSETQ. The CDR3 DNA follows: TGCGCCAGCAGCTTACAGGGTGTGGATAAGAACACTGAAGCTTTCTTT. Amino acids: CASSLQGVDKNTEAFF.

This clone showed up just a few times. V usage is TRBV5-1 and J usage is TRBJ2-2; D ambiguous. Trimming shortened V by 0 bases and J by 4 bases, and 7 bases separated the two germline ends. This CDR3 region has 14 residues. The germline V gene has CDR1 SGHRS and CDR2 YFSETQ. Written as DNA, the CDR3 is TGCGCCAGCAGCTTGGCCCAATCCACCGGGGAGCTGTTTTTT. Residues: CASSLAQSTGELFF.

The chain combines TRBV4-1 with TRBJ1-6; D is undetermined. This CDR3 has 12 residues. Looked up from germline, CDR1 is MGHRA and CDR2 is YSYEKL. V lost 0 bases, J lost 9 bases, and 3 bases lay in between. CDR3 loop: CASSQDGSPLHF. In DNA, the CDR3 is TGCGCCAGCAGCCAAGACGGTTCACCCCTCCACTTT.

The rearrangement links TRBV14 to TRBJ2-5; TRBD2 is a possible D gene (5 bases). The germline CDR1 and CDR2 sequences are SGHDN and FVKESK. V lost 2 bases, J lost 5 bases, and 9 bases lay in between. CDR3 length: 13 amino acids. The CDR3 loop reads CASSQRGGETQYF. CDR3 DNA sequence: TGTGCCAGCAGCCAACGGGGTGGGGAGACCCAGTACTTC. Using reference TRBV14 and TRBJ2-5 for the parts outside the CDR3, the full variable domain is EAGVTQFPSHSVIEKGQTVTLRCDPISGHDNLYWYRRVMGKEIKFLLHFVKESKQDESGMPNNRFLAERTGGTYSTLKVQPAELEDSGVYFCASSQRGGETQYFGPGTRLLVL.

CDR3 nucleotide sequence: TGTGCCTGCCGACTAGAGGTGGCAGCTACGCAGTATTTT. Residues: CACRLEVAATQYF. This chain links TRBV30 with TRBJ2-3; D may be TRBD2 (6 bases). Trimming took 6 bases from V and 8 from J, leaving 18 bases between them. The CDR3 has 13 residues. Germline lookup yields CDR1 GTSNPN and CDR2 SVGIG (reference sequence).

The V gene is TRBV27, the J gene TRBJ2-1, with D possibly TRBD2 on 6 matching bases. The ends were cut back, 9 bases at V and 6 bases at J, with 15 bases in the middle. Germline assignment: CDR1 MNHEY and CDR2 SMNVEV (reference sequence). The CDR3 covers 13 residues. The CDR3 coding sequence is TGTGCCAGTTCCCTCGGAGGGAGCAATGAGCAGTTCTTC. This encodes CASSLGGSNEQFF.

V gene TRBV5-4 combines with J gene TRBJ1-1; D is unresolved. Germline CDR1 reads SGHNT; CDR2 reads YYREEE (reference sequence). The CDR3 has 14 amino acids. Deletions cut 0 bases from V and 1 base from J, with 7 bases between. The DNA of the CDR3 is TGTGCCAGCAGCTTGGACCTGCGGAACACTGAAGCTTTCTTT. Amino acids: CASSLDLRNTEAFF.

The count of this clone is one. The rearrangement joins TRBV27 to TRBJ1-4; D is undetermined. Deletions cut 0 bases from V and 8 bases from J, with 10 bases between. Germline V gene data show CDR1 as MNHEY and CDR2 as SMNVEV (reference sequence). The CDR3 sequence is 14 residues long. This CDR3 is CASSLSNGGEKLFF. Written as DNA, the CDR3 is TGTGCCAGCAGTTTATCTAACGGCGGGGAAAAACTGTTTTTT.

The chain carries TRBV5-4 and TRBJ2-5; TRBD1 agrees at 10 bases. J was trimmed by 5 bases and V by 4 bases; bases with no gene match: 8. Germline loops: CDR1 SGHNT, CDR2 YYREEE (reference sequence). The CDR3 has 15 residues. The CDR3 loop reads CASSPSTGGGETQYF. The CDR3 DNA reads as TGTGCCAGCAGCCCCTCGACAGGGGGCGGCGAGACCCAGTACTTC.

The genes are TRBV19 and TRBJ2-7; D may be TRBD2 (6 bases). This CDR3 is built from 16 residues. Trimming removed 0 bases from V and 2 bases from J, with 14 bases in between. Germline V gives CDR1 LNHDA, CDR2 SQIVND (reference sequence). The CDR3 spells CASSIELAWTPYEQYF. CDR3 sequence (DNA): TGTGCCAGTAGTATAGAGCTAGCGTGGACTCCCTACGAGCAGTACTTC. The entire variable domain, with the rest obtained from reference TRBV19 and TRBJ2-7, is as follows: DGGITQSPKYLFRKEGQNVTLSCEQNLNHDAMYWYRQDPGQGLRLIYYSQIVNDFQKGDIAEGYSVSREKKESFPLTVTSAQKNPTAFYLCASSIELAWTPYEQYFGPGTRLTVT.

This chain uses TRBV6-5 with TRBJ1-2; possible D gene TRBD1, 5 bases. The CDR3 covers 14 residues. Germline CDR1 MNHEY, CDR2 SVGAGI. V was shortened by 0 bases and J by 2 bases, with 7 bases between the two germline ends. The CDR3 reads CASSYSAGNYGYTF. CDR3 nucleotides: TGTGCCAGCAGTTACTCGGCAGGGAACTATGGCTACACCTTC.

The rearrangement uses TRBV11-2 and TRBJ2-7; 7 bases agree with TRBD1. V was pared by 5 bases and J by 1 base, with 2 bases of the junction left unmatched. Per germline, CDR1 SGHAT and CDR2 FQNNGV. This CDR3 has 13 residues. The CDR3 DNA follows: TGTGCCAGCAGCAGGGACAGTTCCTACGAGCAGTACTTC. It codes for CASSRDSSYEQYF.

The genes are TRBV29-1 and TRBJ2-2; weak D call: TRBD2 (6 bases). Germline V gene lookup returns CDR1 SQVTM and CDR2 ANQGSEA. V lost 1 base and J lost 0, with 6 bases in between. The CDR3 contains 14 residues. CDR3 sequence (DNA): TGCAGCGTTGAAGCGGGAGCGAACACCGGGGAGCTGTTTTTT. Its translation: CSVEAGANTGELFF.

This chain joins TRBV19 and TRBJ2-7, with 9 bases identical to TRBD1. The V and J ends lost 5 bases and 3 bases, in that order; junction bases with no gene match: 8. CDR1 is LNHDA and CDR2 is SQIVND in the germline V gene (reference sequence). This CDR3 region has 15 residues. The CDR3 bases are TGTGCCAGTAGTGCGCCGGGACAGGGATTCTACGAGCAGTACTTC. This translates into CASSAPGQGFYEQYF.